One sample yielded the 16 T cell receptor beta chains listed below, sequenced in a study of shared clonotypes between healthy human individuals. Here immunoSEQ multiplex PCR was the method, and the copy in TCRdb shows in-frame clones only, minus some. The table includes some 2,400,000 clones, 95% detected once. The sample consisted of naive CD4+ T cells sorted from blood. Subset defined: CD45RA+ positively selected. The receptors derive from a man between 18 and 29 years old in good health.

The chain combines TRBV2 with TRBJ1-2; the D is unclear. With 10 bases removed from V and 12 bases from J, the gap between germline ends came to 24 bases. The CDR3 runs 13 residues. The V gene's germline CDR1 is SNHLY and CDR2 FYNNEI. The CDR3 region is CANGKEAGAHDTF. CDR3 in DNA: TGTGCCAATGGTAAGGAGGCCGGCGCCCACGACACCTTC.

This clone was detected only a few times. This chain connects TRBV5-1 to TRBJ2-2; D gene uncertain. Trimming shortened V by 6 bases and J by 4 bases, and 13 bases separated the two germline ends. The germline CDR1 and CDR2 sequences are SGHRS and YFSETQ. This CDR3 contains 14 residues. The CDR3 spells CASTSAVSTGELFF. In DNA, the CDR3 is TGCGCCAGCACCAGCGCAGTCAGCACCGGGGAGCTGTTTTTT.

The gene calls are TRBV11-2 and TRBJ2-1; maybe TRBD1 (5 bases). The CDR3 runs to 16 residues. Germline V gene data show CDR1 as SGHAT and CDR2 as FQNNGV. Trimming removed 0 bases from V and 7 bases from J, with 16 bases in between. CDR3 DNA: TGTGCCAGCAGCTTAGAGCAGGGAATCTTCTCAAATGAGCAGTTCTTC. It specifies CASSLEQGIFSNEQFF.

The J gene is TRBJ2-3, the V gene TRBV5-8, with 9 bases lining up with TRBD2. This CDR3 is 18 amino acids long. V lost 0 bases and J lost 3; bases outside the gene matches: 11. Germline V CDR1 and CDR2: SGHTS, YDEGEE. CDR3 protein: CASSLGGGLAGRTDTQYF. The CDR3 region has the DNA TGTGCCAGCAGCTTGGGCGGGGGGCTAGCGGGGAGAACAGATACGCAGTATTTT. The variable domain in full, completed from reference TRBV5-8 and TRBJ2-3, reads EAGVTQSPTHLIKTRGQQATLRCSPISGHTSVYWYQQALGLGLQFLLWYDEGEERNRGNFPPRFSGRQFPNYSSELNVNALELEDSALYLCASSLGGGLAGRTDTQYFGPGTRLTVL.

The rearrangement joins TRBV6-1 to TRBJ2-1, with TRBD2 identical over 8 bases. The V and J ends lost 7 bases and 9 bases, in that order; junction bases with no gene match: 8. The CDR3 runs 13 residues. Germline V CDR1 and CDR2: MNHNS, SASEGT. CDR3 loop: CASKASGFGEQFF. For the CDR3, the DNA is TGTGCCAGCAAGGCTAGCGGGTTTGGTGAGCAGTTCTTC.

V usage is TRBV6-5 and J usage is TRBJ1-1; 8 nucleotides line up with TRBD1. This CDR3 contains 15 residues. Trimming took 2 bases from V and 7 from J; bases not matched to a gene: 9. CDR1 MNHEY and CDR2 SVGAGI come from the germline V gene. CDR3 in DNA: TGTGCCAGCAGTTACCAACGGACAGGGTTGGTTGAAGCTTTCTTT. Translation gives CASSYQRTGLVEAFF.

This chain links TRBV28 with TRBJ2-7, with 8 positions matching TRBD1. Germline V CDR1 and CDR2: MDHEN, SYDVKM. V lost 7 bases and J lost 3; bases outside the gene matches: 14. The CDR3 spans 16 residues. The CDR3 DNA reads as TGTGCCAGCAACAGGGGGTCATGGGACAGCCACTACGAGCAGTACTTC. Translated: CASNRGSWDSHYEQYF. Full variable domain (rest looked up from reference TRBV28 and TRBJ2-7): DVKVTQSSRYLVKRTGEKVFLECVQDMDHENMFWYRQDPGLGLRLIYFSYDVKMKEKGDIPEGYSVSREKKERFSLILESASTNQTSMYLCASNRGSWDSHYEQYFGPGTRLTVT.

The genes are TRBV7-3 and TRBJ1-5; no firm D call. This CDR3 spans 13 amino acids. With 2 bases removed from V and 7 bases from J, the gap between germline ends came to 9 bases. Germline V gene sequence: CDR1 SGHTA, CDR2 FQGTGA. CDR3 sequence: CASSLDPSQPQHF. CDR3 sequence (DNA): TGTGCCAGCAGCTTAGATCCGTCCCAGCCCCAGCATTTT. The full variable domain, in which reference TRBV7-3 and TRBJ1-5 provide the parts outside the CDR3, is GAGVSQTPSNKVTEKGKYVELRCDPISGHTALYWYRQSLGQGPEFLIYFQGTGAADDSGLPNDRFFAVRPEGSVSTLKIQRTERGDSAVYLCASSLDPSQPQHFGDGTRLSIL.

In nucleotides, the CDR3 is TGTGCCAGCAGAGGGACAGGTCAAGAGACCCAGTACTTC. As protein: CASRGTGQETQYF. The rearrangement uses TRBV25-1 and TRBJ2-5, with 8 bases aligning to TRBD1. V lost 6 bases and J lost 2; bases outside the gene matches: 2. Per germline, CDR1 MGHDK and CDR2 SYGVNS. The CDR3 has 13 amino acids.

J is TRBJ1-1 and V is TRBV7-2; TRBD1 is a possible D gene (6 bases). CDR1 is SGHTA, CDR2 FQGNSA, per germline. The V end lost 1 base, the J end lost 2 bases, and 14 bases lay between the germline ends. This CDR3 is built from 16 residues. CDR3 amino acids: CASSLEQGPRNTEAFF. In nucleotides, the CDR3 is TGTGCCAGCAGCTTAGAGCAGGGGCCAAGAAACACTGAAGCTTTCTTT.

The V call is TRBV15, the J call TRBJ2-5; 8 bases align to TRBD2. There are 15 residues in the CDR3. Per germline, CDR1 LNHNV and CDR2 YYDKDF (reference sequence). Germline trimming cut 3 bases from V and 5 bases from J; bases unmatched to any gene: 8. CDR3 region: CATSSRLAIGETQYF. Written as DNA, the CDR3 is TGTGCCACCAGCAGTCGACTAGCGATTGGGGAGACCCAGTACTTC.

The CDR3 reads CASSPSDRGPYLAFF. The DNA for the CDR3 is TGTGCCAGCAGTCCCAGTGACAGGGGGCCCTACTTAGCTTTCTTT. The J gene is TRBJ1-1, the V gene TRBV28, with TRBD1 matching 10 bases. From germline, CDR1 is MDHEN and CDR2 SYDVKM. The CDR3 has 15 amino acids. V was pared by 5 bases and J by 10 bases, with 13 bases of the junction left unmatched.

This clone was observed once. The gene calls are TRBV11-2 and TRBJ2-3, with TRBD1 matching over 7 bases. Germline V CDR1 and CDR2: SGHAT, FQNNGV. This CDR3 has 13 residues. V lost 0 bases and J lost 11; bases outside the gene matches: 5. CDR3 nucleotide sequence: TGTGCCAGCAGCTTAGAAGGCAGGGGGTGGCAGTATTTT. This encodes CASSLEGRGWQYF.

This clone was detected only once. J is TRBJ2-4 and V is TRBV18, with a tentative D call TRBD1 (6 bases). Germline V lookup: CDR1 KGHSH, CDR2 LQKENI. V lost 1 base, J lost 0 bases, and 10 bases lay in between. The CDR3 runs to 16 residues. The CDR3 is CASSPLPGAAKNIQYF. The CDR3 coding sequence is TGTGCCAGCTCACCACTGCCAGGGGCAGCCAAAAACATTCAGTACTTC. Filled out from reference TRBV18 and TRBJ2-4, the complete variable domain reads NAGVMQNPRHLVRRRGQEARLRCSPMKGHSHVYWYRQLPEEGLKFMVYLQKENIIDESGMPKERFSAEFPKEGPSILRIQQVVRGDSAAYFCASSPLPGAAKNIQYFGAGTRLSVL.

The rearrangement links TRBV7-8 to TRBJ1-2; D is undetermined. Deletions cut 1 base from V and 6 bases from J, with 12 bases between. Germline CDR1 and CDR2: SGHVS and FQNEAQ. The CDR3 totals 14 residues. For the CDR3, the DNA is TGTGCCAGCAGCTTAGATAACGGCCTTAATGGCTACACCTTC. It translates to CASSLDNGLNGYTF.

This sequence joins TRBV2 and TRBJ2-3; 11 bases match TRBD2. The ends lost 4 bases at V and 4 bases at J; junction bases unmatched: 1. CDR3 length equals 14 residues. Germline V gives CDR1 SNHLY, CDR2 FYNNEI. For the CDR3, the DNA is TGTGCCAGCAGTGGACTAGCGGGACCAGATACGCAGTATTTT. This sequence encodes CASSGLAGPDTQYF.